These 25 T cell receptor beta chains originate from one sample sequenced in a study of CD8 T cells in Susac syndrome. RNA, at roughly 0.5 to 1 ug, was reverse transcribed with random hexamers. MiXCR was run by TCRdb on the immunoSEQ multiplex PCR reads, yielding one entry per CDR3 protein. The sample consists of approximately 210,000 distinct CDR3 sequences, approximately 94% of them appearing once. The sequenced material came from CD4+ T cells from PBMCs. The receptor source for this set is a human donor with Susac syndrome.

The chain carries TRBV9 and TRBJ2-6, with 8 bases that match TRBD2. Germline V lookup: CDR1 SGDLS, CDR2 YYNGEE. J gave up 0 bases and V 5 bases, and 4 bases lay outside the gene matches. The CDR3 runs 16 residues. The CDR3 loop is CASRRGESSGANVLTF. Written as DNA, the CDR3 is TGTGCCAGCAGGCGGGGGGAGAGCTCTGGGGCCAACGTCCTGACTTTC.

The chain couples TRBV18 to TRBJ2-1, with 7 nucleotides matching TRBD2. The CDR3 sequence is 15 residues long. Trimming took 8 bases from V and 7 from J; bases not matched to a gene: 14. Germline lookup yields CDR1 KGHSH and CDR2 LQKENI. As DNA, the CDR3 is TGTGCCAGCGCTCCACGCCAAACGGGGGGTAATGAGCAGTTCTTC. This sequence encodes CASAPRQTGGNEQFF.

The chain combines TRBV20-1 with TRBJ1-2; tentative D call: TRBD1 (5 bases). The CDR3 covers 15 residues. Trimming cost V 5 bases and J 7 bases, with 23 bases left between them. Germline V gene sequence: CDR1 DFQATT, CDR2 SNEGSKA (reference sequence). CDR3: CSAPAGTSIGSGYTF. CDR3 bases: TGCAGTGCTCCCGCCGGGACCTCAATAGGTTCTGGCTACACCTTC.

V is TRBV6-5 and J is TRBJ2-6; D is possibly TRBD1 (5 bases). This CDR3 is built from 15 residues. CDR1 is MNHEY, CDR2 SVGAGI, per germline. V was pared by 6 bases and J by 2 bases, with 11 bases between. The CDR3 nucleotides read TGTGCCAGCAGCCCGAAACAGGCTGGGGCCAACGTCCTGACTTTC. Translated: CASSPKQAGANVLTF.

The chain has TRBV29-1 and TRBJ2-5; D might be TRBD2 (6 bases). V was clipped by 1 base and J by 7 bases, with 16 bases between them. Germline assignment: CDR1 SQVTM and CDR2 ANQGSEA. The CDR3 consists of 14 residues. CDR3 in amino acids: CSVEGGVLAGTQYF. CDR3 in DNA: TGCAGCGTTGAAGGAGGAGTACTAGCAGGGACCCAGTACTTC.

The chain employs TRBV20-1 and TRBJ2-7; no firm D call. Germline values: CDR1 DFQATT, CDR2 SNEGSKA (reference sequence). The CDR3 is made up of 16 amino acids. The germline V and J ends were trimmed by 3 bases and 3 bases, with 21 bases remaining between them. Written as DNA, the CDR3 is TGCAGTGCTAGTCCCCCTCAAGTAATCGAATTCTACGAGCAGTACTTC. Encoded protein: CSASPPQVIEFYEQYF.

The CDR3 region is CASGPRVGSQETQYF. The CDR3, as DNA: TGTGCTAGTGGTCCCCGGGTGGGTAGCCAAGAGACCCAGTACTTC. The chain employs TRBV12-5 and TRBJ2-5; D gene unclear. The germline V and J ends were trimmed by 5 bases and 1 base, with 14 bases remaining between them. The CDR3 runs to 15 residues. The germline V gene encodes CDR1 LGHNT and CDR2 FRNRAP.

The chain has TRBV29-1 and TRBJ1-2; weak D call: TRBD1 (5 bases). Germline V lookup: CDR1 SQVTM, CDR2 ANQGSEA. V was clipped by 5 bases and J by 0 bases, with 10 bases between them. The CDR3 runs to 13 residues. The CDR3 protein is CSVNTGSNYGYTF. The CDR3, as DNA: TGCAGCGTTAATACAGGTTCTAACTATGGCTACACCTTC.

V and J are TRBV30 and TRBJ1-6; 11 bases are shared with TRBD1. Germline loops: CDR1 GTSNPN, CDR2 SVGIG (reference sequence). The CDR3 has 15 amino acids. The junction had 6 bases not matched to a gene; V was cut back by 0 bases and J by 11 bases. In DNA, the CDR3 is TGTGCCTGGAGTGTATCCGGGACAGGGGGGACACCCCTCCACTTT. The encoded protein is CAWSVSGTGGTPLHF.

This clonotype has a single count. The chain joins TRBV30 to TRBJ1-4; D perhaps matches TRBD1 (5 bases). This CDR3 has 14 residues. Germline V gene lookup returns CDR1 GTSNPN and CDR2 SVGIG (reference sequence). Trimming took 1 base from V and 7 from J, leaving 13 bases between them. The CDR3 DNA follows: TGTGCCTGGAGTGACGCCGGGACGGCTGAAAAACTGTTTTTT. Translating it yields CAWSDAGTAEKLFF. The whole variable domain, remainder taken from reference TRBV30 and TRBJ1-4, is SQTIHQWPATLVQPVGSPLSLECTVEGTSNPNLYWYRQAAGRGLQLLFYSVGIGQISSEVPQNLSASRPQDRQFILSSKKLLLSDSGFYLCAWSDAGTAEKLFFGSGTQLSVL.

The rearrangement links TRBV9 to TRBJ1-6; tentative D call: TRBD1 (5 bases). Germline assignment: CDR1 SGDLS and CDR2 YYNGEE. This CDR3 is 18 amino acids long. The germline V and J ends were trimmed by 2 bases and 1 base, with 16 bases remaining between them. The CDR3 here is CASSVDPGGRSYNSPLHF. The CDR3 DNA sequence: TGTGCCAGCAGCGTCGATCCTGGGGGAAGGTCCTATAATTCACCCCTCCACTTT.

The genes are TRBV7-9 and TRBJ1-1; 9 nucleotides align to TRBD1. Germline CDR1 SEHNR, CDR2 FQNEAQ (reference sequence). Unmatched junction bases numbered 11, after V lost 5 bases and J lost 7 bases. The CDR3 spans 15 residues. CDR3 DNA: TGTGCCAGCAGCCCCCGGGACAGGGTCTCGGTTGAAGCTTTCTTT. It specifies CASSPRDRVSVEAFF.

This rearrangement joins TRBV2 to TRBJ1-2; D is possibly TRBD1 (5 bases). The CDR3 is 15 residues long. Trimming shortened V by 2 bases and J by 2 bases, and 12 bases separated the two germline ends. From germline, CDR1 is SNHLY and CDR2 FYNNEI. CDR3 coding DNA: TGTGCCAGCAGTGAACAGAACAGGCACAACTATGGCTACACCTTC. The encoded protein is CASSEQNRHNYGYTF.

This sequence joins TRBV7-2 and TRBJ2-7; tentatively, D is TRBD1 (6 bases). Germline V gives CDR1 SGHTA, CDR2 FQGNSA. The CDR3 length is 14 residues. V was pared by 5 bases and J by 0 bases, with 11 bases between. The CDR3 DNA follows: TGTGCCAGCAGCGCCCGGGACATCTCCTACGAGCAGTACTTC. Encoded protein: CASSARDISYEQYF.

V is TRBV20-1 and J is TRBJ2-7; D uncertain. V lost 6 bases to trimming and J lost 7 bases, with 16 bases between them. Germline assignment: CDR1 DFQATT and CDR2 SNEGSKA (reference sequence). This CDR3 spans 12 amino acids. CDR3 sequence reads: CSAPLTLGEQYF. The CDR3 DNA is TGCAGTGCCCCCCTGACCCTGGGGGAGCAGTACTTC.

The V and J genes are TRBV29-1 and TRBJ2-7, with a weak D call TRBD2 (7 bases). The germline V gene has CDR1 SQVTM and CDR2 ANQGSEA. The CDR3 has 17 amino acids. V was pared by 6 bases and J by 2 bases, with 26 bases between. The CDR3 protein is CSVYYRRGGVTPYEQYF. The CDR3 nucleotides read TGCAGCGTCTACTACCGCAGGGGAGGGGTAACCCCCTACGAGCAGTACTTC.

This chain joins TRBV27 and TRBJ1-2; TRBD1 matches at 8 bases. This CDR3 contains 13 residues. Germline V CDR1 and CDR2: MNHEY, SMNVEV (reference sequence). J was trimmed by 6 bases and V by 9 bases; bases with no gene match: 9. CDR3 sequence reads: CASTHDRGDGYTF. The CDR3 DNA sequence: TGTGCCAGTACCCACGACAGGGGCGATGGCTACACCTTC.

The gene calls are TRBV18 and TRBJ1-2, with unresolved D. V dropped 1 base and J dropped 2 bases, with 5 bases sitting between them. The CDR3 length is 13 residues. The V gene's germline CDR1 is KGHSH and CDR2 LQKENI. CDR3 sequence (DNA): TGTGCCAGCTCACCACGCGGCAACTATGGCTACACCTTC. Its translation is CASSPRGNYGYTF.

The chain is built from TRBV6-2 or TRBV6-3 and TRBJ1-2; 8 bases map to TRBD1. The V gene's germline CDR1 is MNHEY and CDR2 SVGEGT. The CDR3 has 14 amino acids. The trim removed 7 bases at V and 5 bases at J, leaving 9 bases unmatched. CDR3 DNA sequence: TGTGCCAGCACTAGAGGACAGGGCGGTTATGGCTACACCTTC. It encodes CASTRGQGGYGYTF.

The chain has TRBV20-1 and TRBJ1-3, with D possibly TRBD1 on 5 matching bases. The CDR3 is 14 amino acids. The V end was cut by 4 bases, the J end by 0 bases, with 10 bases between. Germline assignment: CDR1 DFQATT and CDR2 SNEGSKA (reference sequence). The chain's CDR3 is CSATLDNSGNTIYF. As DNA, the CDR3 is TGCAGTGCTACCCTGGACAACTCTGGAAACACCATATATTTT.

The chain uses TRBV6-5 and TRBJ1-2; 7 bases fit TRBD1. After removal of 5 bases from V and 2 bases from J, the junction contained 5 bases not matched to a gene. The CDR3 loop spans 14 amino acids. From germline, CDR1 is MNHEY and CDR2 SVGAGI. In DNA form, the CDR3 reads TGTGCCAGCAGTACACGGGACAGAAACTATGGCTACACCTTC. Amino acid sequence: CASSTRDRNYGYTF.

The rearrangement joins TRBV5-6 to TRBJ1-2; D ambiguous. Germline V gene data show CDR1 as SGHDT and CDR2 as YYEEEE. With 0 bases removed from V and 1 base from J, the gap between germline ends came to 4 bases. The CDR3 is 13 residues long. Here the CDR3 reads CASSLVSNYGYTF. In DNA form, the CDR3 reads TGTGCCAGCAGCTTGGTCAGTAACTATGGCTACACCTTC.

The genes are TRBV7-2 and TRBJ2-7; D possibly corresponds to TRBD1 (6 bases). Germline lookup yields CDR1 SGHTA and CDR2 FQGNSA. The CDR3 has 14 amino acids. V lost 1 base and J 2 bases, leaving 9 bases between the germline ends. CDR3 sequence (DNA): TGTGCCAGCAGCTTAGGGACAGCTCCCTACGAGCAGTACTTC. Protein product: CASSLGTAPYEQYF.

CDR3 protein: CASNQVRNTEAFF. CDR3 sequence (DNA): TGTGCCAGCAACCAAGTAAGGAACACTGAAGCTTTCTTT. This sequence joins TRBV6-1 and TRBJ1-1; D call uncertain. The germline V gene encodes CDR1 MNHNS and CDR2 SASEGT. The CDR3 is 13 amino acids. V gave up 7 bases and J gave up 1 base, with 10 bases separating them.

CDR3 sequence reads: CAQQAADREAFF. In nucleotides, the CDR3 is TGTGCCCAGCAAGCGGCGGACAGGGAAGCTTTCTTT. The rearrangement joins TRBV30 to TRBJ1-1; 7 bases map to TRBD1. Germline CDR1 reads GTSNPN; CDR2 reads SVGIG (reference sequence). CDR3 length equals 12 residues. Trimming at V came to 8 bases and at J to 8 bases, leaving 11 bases not matched to a gene.